The rows below give T cell receptor beta chains drawn from one sample of a study of cytomegalovirus exposure and HLA in healthy donors. Sequencing was performed with immunoSEQ multiplex PCR; in TCRdb, only in-frame clones are kept and a portion is missing. This sample yields about 190,000 clones, of which more than 75% are seen a single time; roughly 1.6% belongs to the top ten. The sample consisted of PBMCs. These receptor sequences come from a woman aged 45-59 years in good health and CMV-seronegative. CDR3s include the opening cysteine and the closing phenylalanine or tryptophan. Each record gives: V gene, J gene, D gene, CDR3 protein. A D gene is named only where the DNA matches it firmly.

v_call: TRBV5-4; j_call: TRBJ1-4; d_call: -; cdr3_aa: CASSAGWREKLFF
v_call: TRBV5-1; j_call: TRBJ1-3; d_call: TRBD1; cdr3_aa: CASSFTGDYGNTIYF
v_call: TRBV15; j_call: TRBJ1-5; d_call: -; cdr3_aa: CATSRAFLDLIGQPQHF
v_call: TRBV9; j_call: TRBJ2-1; d_call: TRBD1; cdr3_aa: CASSGTGHEQFF
v_call: TRBV5-1; j_call: TRBJ2-3; d_call: TRBD1; cdr3_aa: CASNSGQGATDTQYF
v_call: TRBV29-1; j_call: TRBJ1-4; d_call: TRBD1; cdr3_aa: CSVRTGRGEKLFF
v_call: TRBV28; j_call: TRBJ2-4; d_call: -; cdr3_aa: CASSSLLLAKNIQYF
v_call: TRBV15; j_call: TRBJ1-2; d_call: -; cdr3_aa: CATSRGGSGYGYTF
v_call: TRBV5-6; j_call: TRBJ2-4; d_call: TRBD1; cdr3_aa: CASSLGDRGYPRNIQYF
v_call: TRBV19; j_call: TRBJ1-5; d_call: TRBD1; cdr3_aa: CASLGTGSRNQPQHF
v_call: TRBV27; j_call: TRBJ2-1; d_call: TRBD2; cdr3_aa: CASSLSGGGRVEQFF
v_call: TRBV5-4; j_call: TRBJ1-6; d_call: -; cdr3_aa: CASSFTANSPLHF
v_call: TRBV7-2; j_call: TRBJ2-1; d_call: TRBD1; cdr3_aa: CASSLVGTGGGKGYNEQFF
v_call: TRBV10-3; j_call: TRBJ1-2; d_call: -; cdr3_aa: CAISGATEIRYGYTF
v_call: TRBV6-5; j_call: TRBJ2-7; d_call: -; cdr3_aa: CASTEVDEQYF
v_call: TRBV7-8; j_call: TRBJ2-5; d_call: -; cdr3_aa: CASSPVPVLPKLETQYF
v_call: TRBV4-1; j_call: TRBJ2-7; d_call: TRBD2; cdr3_aa: CASSQEPGGLREQYF
v_call: TRBV4-3; j_call: TRBJ1-3; d_call: -; cdr3_aa: CASSQENLAGNTIYF
v_call: TRBV5-1; j_call: TRBJ1-2; d_call: -; cdr3_aa: CASSLELGSGYTF
v_call: TRBV7-9; j_call: TRBJ1-4; d_call: -; cdr3_aa: CASSLSLTGGKLFF
v_call: TRBV7-6; j_call: TRBJ2-5; d_call: -; cdr3_aa: CASSSVLRWLQETQYF
v_call: TRBV5-4; j_call: TRBJ2-1; d_call: TRBD2; cdr3_aa: CASSPRDPGLAAYNEQFF
v_call: TRBV7-8; j_call: TRBJ1-1; d_call: -; cdr3_aa: CASTILEAGTEAFF
v_call: TRBV18; j_call: TRBJ1-2; d_call: TRBD1; cdr3_aa: CASSQTGDGYTF
v_call: TRBV19; j_call: TRBJ2-1; d_call: TRBD2; cdr3_aa: CASSMDQRGSYNEQFF
v_call: TRBV5-1; j_call: TRBJ1-6; d_call: -; cdr3_aa: CASSLGQNNSPLHF
v_call: TRBV2; j_call: TRBJ1-6; d_call: -; cdr3_aa: CASMPQVGSPLHF
v_call: TRBV7-3; j_call: TRBJ1-6; d_call: TRBD1; cdr3_aa: CASSLDRGLLSGSPLHF
v_call: TRBV18; j_call: TRBJ1-2; d_call: TRBD1; cdr3_aa: CASSPDRGGSGGYTF
v_call: TRBV7-2; j_call: TRBJ2-4; d_call: TRBD1; cdr3_aa: CASSSQIGQGGIQYF
v_call: TRBV7-2; j_call: TRBJ1-5; d_call: TRBD1; cdr3_aa: CASSSGQGGQPQHF
v_call: TRBV6-6; j_call: TRBJ1-1; d_call: -; cdr3_aa: CASTTLGGTEAFF
v_call: TRBV5-1; j_call: -; d_call: -; cdr3_aa: CASSLARSPRDEQYF
v_call: TRBV15; j_call: TRBJ2-3; d_call: TRBD2; cdr3_aa: CATSKDGLATDTQYF
v_call: TRBV6-1; j_call: TRBJ2-3; d_call: -; cdr3_aa: CASSDAGWGPSTDTQYF
v_call: TRBV29-1; j_call: TRBJ2-1; d_call: TRBD2; cdr3_aa: CSSAGAGGHNEQFF
v_call: TRBV7-9; j_call: TRBJ1-4; d_call: TRBD1; cdr3_aa: CASSRTGQNEKLFF
v_call: TRBV5-6; j_call: TRBJ1-2; d_call: -; cdr3_aa: CASSLSGGYDYGYTF
v_call: TRBV7-2; j_call: TRBJ2-5; d_call: TRBD2; cdr3_aa: CASSFQRGSAETQYF
v_call: TRBV5-4; j_call: TRBJ1-2; d_call: TRBD1; cdr3_aa: CASSLDSGQINYGYTF
v_call: TRBV19; j_call: TRBJ1-5; d_call: TRBD1; cdr3_aa: CASSQGQGREPQHF
v_call: TRBV27; j_call: TRBJ1-5; d_call: TRBD1; cdr3_aa: CASSAHRGGSNQPQHF
v_call: TRBV19; j_call: TRBJ2-1; d_call: -; cdr3_aa: CASSLSFEQFF